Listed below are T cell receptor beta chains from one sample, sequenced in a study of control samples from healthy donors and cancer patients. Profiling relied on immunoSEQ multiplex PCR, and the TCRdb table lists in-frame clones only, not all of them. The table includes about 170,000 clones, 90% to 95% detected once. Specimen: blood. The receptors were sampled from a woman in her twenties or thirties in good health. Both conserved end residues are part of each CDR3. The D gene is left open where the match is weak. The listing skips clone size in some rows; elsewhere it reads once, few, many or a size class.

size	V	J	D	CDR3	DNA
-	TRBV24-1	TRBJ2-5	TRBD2	CATSMGLAGGRETQYF	TGTGCCACCAGCATGGGGCTAGCGGGAGGACGGGAGACCCAGTACTTC
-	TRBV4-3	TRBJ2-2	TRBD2	CASSQAGLGGGELFF	TGCGCCAGCAGCCAAGCCGGACTAGGAGGCGGGGAGCTGTTTTTT
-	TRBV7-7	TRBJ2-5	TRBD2	CASSYGLAGGRETQYF	TGTGCTAGCAGCTACGGACTAGCGGGAGGGCGGGAGACCCAGTACTTC
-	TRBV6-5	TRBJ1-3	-	CASSYSRGSGNTIYF	TGTGCCAGCAGTTACTCACGGGGCTCTGGAAACACCATATATTTT
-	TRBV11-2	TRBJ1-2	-	CASSLDPAPANYGYTF	TGTGCCAGCAGCTTAGATCCAGCCCCAGCTAACTATGGCTACACCTTC
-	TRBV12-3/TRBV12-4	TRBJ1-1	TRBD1	CASRGQGGTEAFF	TGTGCCAGCAGGGGACAGGGTGGGACTGAAGCTTTCTTT
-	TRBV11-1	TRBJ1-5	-	CASSLQGSNQPQHF	TGTGCCAGCAGCTTACAGGGTAGCAATCAGCCCCAGCATTTT
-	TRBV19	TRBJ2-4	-	CASQGWKNIQYF	TGTGCCAGTCAGGGGTGGAAAAACATTCAGTACTTC
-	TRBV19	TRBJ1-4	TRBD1	CASSPTGGTNEKLFF	TGTGCCAGTAGTCCCACAGGGGGCACTAATGAAAAACTGTTTTTT
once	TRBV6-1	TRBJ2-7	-	CASSELGQGRYEQYF	TGTGCCAGCAGTGAATTGGGGCAGGGTCGATACGAGCAGTACTTC
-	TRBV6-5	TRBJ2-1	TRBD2	CASSWTSGGVNEQFF	TGTGCCAGCAGTTGGACTAGCGGGGGGGTAAATGAGCAGTTCTTC
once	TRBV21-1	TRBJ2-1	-	CASSKVLAGYNEQFF	TGTGCCAGCAGCAAAGTACTAGCGGGCTACAATGAGCAGTTCTTC
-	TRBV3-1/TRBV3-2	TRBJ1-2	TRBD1	CASSQRGQGRLRGYTF	TGTGCCAGCAGCCAAAGGGGACAGGGTCGGCTTCGTGGCTACACCTTC
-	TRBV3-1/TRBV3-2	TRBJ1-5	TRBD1	CASSQVLGGGQPQHF	TGTGCCAGCAGCCAAGTCCTAGGGGGCGGACAGCCCCAGCATTTT
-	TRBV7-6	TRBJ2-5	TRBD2	CASSLGTSGETQYF	TGTGCCAGCAGCCTTGGGACTAGCGGCGAGACCCAGTACTTC
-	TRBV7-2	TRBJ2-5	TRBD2	CASSGGLAGVIRETQYF	TGTGCCAGCAGCGGGGGACTAGCGGGAGTTATAAGGGAGACCCAGTACTTC
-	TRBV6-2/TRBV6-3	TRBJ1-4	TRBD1	CASSYGTGSEKLFF	TGTGCCAGCAGTTACGGGACAGGATCTGAAAAACTGTTTTTT
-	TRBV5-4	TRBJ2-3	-	CASSLSGVDTQYF	TGTGCCAGCAGCTTGTCAGGTGTAGATACGCAGTATTTT
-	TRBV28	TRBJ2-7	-	CASSIRTGWYEQYF	TGTGCCAGCAGTATCAGAACAGGGTGGTACGAGCAGTACTTC
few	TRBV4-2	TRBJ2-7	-	CASSQETGYEQYF	TGTGCCAGCAGCCAAGAGACAGGATACGAGCAGTACTTC
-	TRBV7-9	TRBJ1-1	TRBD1	CASSPWTGGMNTEAFF	TGTGCCAGCAGCCCTTGGACAGGGGGGATGAACACTGAAGCTTTCTTT
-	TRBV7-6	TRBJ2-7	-	CASSPSVGEQYF	TGTGCCAGCAGCCCCTCCGTTGGGGAGCAGTACTTC
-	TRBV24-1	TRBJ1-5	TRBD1	CATSETGVCNQPQHF	TGTGCCACCAGTGAGACAGGGGTATGCAATCAGCCCCAGCATTTT
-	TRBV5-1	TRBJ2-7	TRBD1	CASSPRQGASYEQYF	TGCGCCAGCAGCCCAAGACAGGGGGCTAGCTACGAGCAGTACTTC
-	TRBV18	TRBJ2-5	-	CASSRDFSPLETQYF	TGTGCCAGCTCACGGGACTTTTCTCCTTTGGAGACCCAGTACTTC
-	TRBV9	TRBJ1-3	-	CASSPGLPSSGNTIYF	TGTGCCAGCAGCCCCGGACTCCCCAGCTCTGGAAACACCATATATTTT
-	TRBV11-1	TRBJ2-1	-	CASSLEVQSSYNEQFF	TGTGCCAGCAGCTTAGAGGTACAGAGCTCCTACAATGAGCAGTTCTTC
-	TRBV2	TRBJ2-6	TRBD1	CASSGQGSGANVLTF	TGTGCCAGCAGTGGACAGGGCTCTGGGGCCAACGTCCTGACTTTC
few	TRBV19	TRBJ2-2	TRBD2	CASSIGSGGANTGELFF	TGTGCCAGTAGTATAGGGAGCGGGGGGGCGAACACCGGGGAGCTGTTTTTT
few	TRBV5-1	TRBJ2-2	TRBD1	CASSSGGRTGELFF	TGCGCCAGCAGCTCAGGGGGTCGTACCGGGGAGCTGTTTTTT
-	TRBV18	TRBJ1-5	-	CASSPLGADQPQHF	TGTGCCAGCTCACCTCTTGGGGCAGATCAGCCCCAGCATTTT
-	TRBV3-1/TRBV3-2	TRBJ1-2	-	CASSPTPAYGYTF	TGTGCCAGCAGCCCCACCCCGGCCTATGGCTACACCTTC
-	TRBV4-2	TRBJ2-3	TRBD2	CASSPWTSGTSTDTQYF	TGTGCCAGCAGCCCTTGGACTAGCGGGACGAGCACAGATACGCAGTATTTT
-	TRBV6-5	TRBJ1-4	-	CASSYSALGKEKLFF	TGTGCCAGCAGTTACTCGGCCTTGGGAAAGGAAAAACTGTTTTTT
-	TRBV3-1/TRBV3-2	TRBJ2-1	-	CASSHGGGHNEQFF	TGTGCCAGCAGCCATGGAGGGGGACACAATGAGCAGTTCTTC
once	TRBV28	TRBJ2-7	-	CASRGQYEQYF	TGTGCCAGCAGAGGACAGTACGAGCAGTACTTC
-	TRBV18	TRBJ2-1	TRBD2	CASSPGRGGPNEQFF	TGTGCCAGCTCACCAGGGCGGGGGGGCCCTAATGAGCAGTTCTTC
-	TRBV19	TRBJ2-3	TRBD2	CASSIPGRGDTQYF	TGTGCCAGTAGTATTCCCGGGAGGGGGGATACGCAGTATTTT
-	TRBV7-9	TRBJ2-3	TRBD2	CASSLGTSSHTDTQYF	TGTGCCAGCAGCTTAGGGACTAGCTCCCACACAGATACGCAGTATTTT
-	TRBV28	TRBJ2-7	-	CASSIHSYEQYF	TGTGCCAGCAGTATACACAGCTACGAGCAGTACTTC
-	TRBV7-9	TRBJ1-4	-	CASSLAGRSEKLFF	TGTGCCAGCAGCTTGGCTGGTCGGAGTGAAAAACTGTTTTTT
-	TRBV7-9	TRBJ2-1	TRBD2	CASSLWTSGRYNEQFF	TGTGCCAGCAGCTTATGGACTAGCGGGAGGTACAATGAGCAGTTCTTC
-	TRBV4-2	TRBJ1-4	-	CASSQEGGPNMGKLFF	TGTGCCAGCAGCCAAGAGGGGGGACCTAACATGGGAAAACTGTTTTTT
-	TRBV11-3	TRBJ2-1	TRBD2	CASSLELAGSEQFF	TGTGCCAGCAGCTTAGAACTAGCGGGGAGTGAGCAGTTCTTC
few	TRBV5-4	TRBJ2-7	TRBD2	CASSPFSGGGSYEQYF	TGTGCCAGCAGCCCCTTTAGCGGGGGGGGCTCCTACGAGCAGTACTTC
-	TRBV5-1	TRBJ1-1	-	CASSLASANTEAFF	TGCGCCAGCAGCTTGGCCTCAGCGAACACTGAAGCTTTCTTT
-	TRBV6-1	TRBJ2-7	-	CASSEADSSYEQYF	TGTGCCAGCAGTGAAGCGGACAGCTCCTACGAGCAGTACTTC
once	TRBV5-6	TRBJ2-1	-	CASSRQSLNHNEQFF	TGTGCCAGCAGCCGACAGTCACTAAATCACAATGAGCAGTTCTTC
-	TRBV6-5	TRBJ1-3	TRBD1	CASSYDRATGNTIYF	TGTGCCAGCAGTTACGACAGGGCCACTGGAAACACCATATATTTT
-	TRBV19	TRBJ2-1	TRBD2	CASRTSGGQSSYNEQFF	TGTGCCAGCCGGACTAGCGGGGGCCAGAGCTCCTACAATGAGCAGTTCTTC